The 16 T cell receptor beta chains below all came from one sample that was sequenced in a study of blood T cell repertoires in COVID-19. Clones were read by immunoSEQ multiplex PCR, and TCRdb kept only the in-frame ones, dropping some. Found here are 200,000 to 300,000 clones, approximately 90% of them singletons; the top ten hold approximately 9%. Sequencing input: PBMCs or T cells enriched from blood (not recorded which). The source of these receptors is a middle-aged man who had recovered from COVID-19.

The rearrangement joins TRBV5-1 to TRBJ1-4; D uncertain. Germline V gene sequence: CDR1 SGHRS, CDR2 YFSETQ. The CDR3 contains 18 residues. V lost 1 base, J lost 0 bases, and 16 bases lay in between. The CDR3 DNA is TGCGCCAGCAGCTTGTTCATCGCAGGTGGCCCAACTAATGAAAAACTGTTTTTT. This encodes CASSLFIAGGPTNEKLFF.

The chain is built from TRBV9 and TRBJ2-7; the D is unclear. The germline V and J ends were trimmed by 0 bases and 0 bases, with 7 bases remaining between them. CDR1 is SGDLS and CDR2 is YYNGEE in the germline V gene. CDR3 length equals 14 residues. The CDR3 DNA reads TGTGCCAGCAGCGTAGGAGGAATCTCCTACGAGCAGTACTTC. As protein: CASSVGGISYEQYF. The full variable domain, completed using reference TRBV9 and TRBJ2-7, is DSGVTQTPKHLITATGQRVTLRCSPRSGDLSVYWYQQSLDQGLQFLIQYYNGEERAKGNILERFSAQQFPDLHSELNLSSLELGDSALYFCASSVGGISYEQYFGPGTRLTVT.

This chain uses TRBV19 with TRBJ2-1, with 7 bases matching TRBD2. CDR1 and CDR2 (germline): LNHDA, SQIVND (reference sequence). V lost 3 bases to trimming and J lost 8 bases; unmatched junction nucleotides: 4. The CDR3 runs to 13 residues. The CDR3 coding sequence is TGTGCCAGTAGTATGGGTCGGGGGGATGAGCAGTTCTTC. The encoded protein is CASSMGRGDEQFF. The full variable domain, in which reference TRBV19 and TRBJ2-1 provide the parts outside the CDR3, is DGGITQSPKYLFRKEGQNVTLSCEQNLNHDAMYWYRQDPGQGLRLIYYSQIVNDFQKGDIAEGYSVSREKKESFPLTVTSAQKNPTAFYLCASSMGRGDEQFFGPGTRLTVL.

The chain joins TRBV11-1 to TRBJ1-6, with D perhaps matching TRBD1 (6 bases). Deletions cut 2 bases from V and 7 bases from J, with 9 bases between. CDR1 is SGHAT and CDR2 is FQDESV in the germline V gene (reference sequence). CDR3 length: 14 amino acids. The CDR3 loop reads CASSLSDSNSPLHF. DNA of the CDR3: TGTGCCAGCAGCTTATCGGACAGCAATTCACCCCTCCACTTT.

CDR3 loop: CASSLPGGYTF. CDR3 bases: TGTGCCAGCAGCCTCCCGGGTGGCTACACCTTC. The chain employs TRBV12-3 or TRBV12-4 and TRBJ1-2; no firm D call. The CDR3 totals 11 residues. Trimming took off 6 bases at V and 7 bases at J, with 9 bases between the two ends.

V gene TRBV29-1 combines with J gene TRBJ2-7; 7 nucleotides align to TRBD1. The CDR3 totals 15 residues. V lost 1 base and J lost 2; bases outside the gene matches: 8. Germline lookup yields CDR1 SQVTM and CDR2 ANQGSEA. CDR3 in DNA: TGCAGCGTTGAAGGGTGGGCGACAGGGACCTACGAGCAGTACTTC. Its translation is CSVEGWATGTYEQYF.

Here the CDR3 DNA reads TGTGCCAGCAGTACACAGGGCTACGAGCAGTACTTC. This encodes CASSTQGYEQYF. The chain combines TRBV28 with TRBJ2-7; TRBD1 is a possible D gene (6 bases). V lost 5 bases and J 3 bases, leaving 8 bases between the germline ends. The CDR3 loop spans 12 amino acids. Per the germline V gene, CDR1 is MDHEN and CDR2 is SYDVKM.

This clone was detected only once. V is TRBV15 and J is TRBJ2-1; TRBD1 matches 10 bases. Germline CDR1 reads LNHNV; CDR2 reads YYDKDF (reference sequence). The V segment lost 1 base and the J segment 3 bases; nucleotides outside the gene matches: 3. The CDR3 length is 16 residues. The CDR3 region is CATSRARDRGYNEQFF. The CDR3 DNA reads as TGTGCCACCAGCAGAGCCAGGGACAGGGGCTACAATGAGCAGTTCTTC. The full variable domain, completed using reference TRBV15 and TRBJ2-1, is DAMVIQNPRYQVTQFGKPVTLSCSQTLNHNVMYWYQQKSSQAPKLLFHYYDKDFNNEADTPDNFQSRRPNTSFCFLDIRSPGLGDTAMYLCATSRARDRGYNEQFFGPGTRLTVL.

This chain links TRBV7-2 with TRBJ2-1; 8 bases agree with TRBD2. This CDR3 has 17 residues. The ends lost 6 bases at V and 0 bases at J; junction bases unmatched: 10. Germline V gives CDR1 SGHTA, CDR2 FQGNSA. DNA of the CDR3: TGTGCCAGCAGTTTTAACGTAGCGGGAAACTCCTACAATGAGCAGTTCTTC. It translates to CASSFNVAGNSYNEQFF. The full variable domain, with the rest looked up from reference TRBV7-2 and TRBJ2-1, is GAGVSQSPSNKVTEKGKDVELRCDPISGHTALYWYRQSLGQGLEFLIYFQGNSAPDKSGLPSDRFSAERTGGSVSTLTIQRTQQEDSAVYLCASSFNVAGNSYNEQFFGPGTRLTVL.

The chain joins TRBV14 to TRBJ2-7; possibly TRBD1 for D (6 bases). The germline V gene has CDR1 SGHDN and CDR2 FVKESK. V was clipped by 3 bases and J by 3 bases, with 15 bases between them. The CDR3 spans 15 residues. The CDR3 spells CASSHAPGHRYEQYF. The CDR3 DNA reads as TGTGCCAGCAGCCACGCACCGGGACATCGCTACGAGCAGTACTTC.

This clone was found once. This chain uses TRBV11-3 with TRBJ2-2; weak D call: TRBD1 (5 bases). Germline CDR1 SGHNT, CDR2 YENEEA. This CDR3 is built from 15 residues. V lost 1 base and J 1 base, leaving 7 bases between the germline ends. The CDR3 nucleotides are TGTGCCAGCAGCTTAGTACAGGTGAACACCGGGGAGCTGTTTTTT. Its translation is CASSLVQVNTGELFF.

This chain joins TRBV4-2 and TRBJ1-3, with 7 positions matching TRBD1. The CDR3 is made up of 15 amino acids. CDR1 and CDR2 from the germline V gene are LGHNA and YNFKEQ. The V gene end was trimmed by 4 bases and the J gene end by 0 bases; junction bases not matched to a gene: 3. DNA of the CDR3: TGTGCCAGCAGCCGGGACAGTCTCTCTGGAAACACCATATATTTT. Encoded protein: CASSRDSLSGNTIYF.

The chain employs TRBV5-5 and TRBJ1-5; no clear D gene. V lost 0 bases, J lost 2 bases, and 9 bases lay in between. CDR3 length: 15 amino acids. Germline CDR1 and CDR2: SGHKS and YYEKEE (reference sequence). The CDR3 DNA is TGTGCCAGCAGCTTGGAGTGGCTCGGCAATCAGCCCCAGCATTTT. The encoded protein is CASSLEWLGNQPQHF. Full variable domain (outside the CDR3, taken from reference TRBV5-5 and TRBJ1-5): DAGVTQSPTHLIKTRGQQVTLRCSPISGHKSVSWYQQVLGQGPQFIFQYYEKEERGRGNFPDRFSARQFPNYSSELNVNALLLGDSALYLCASSLEWLGNQPQHFGDGTRLSIL.

The V and J genes are TRBV3-1 (or the pseudogene TRBV3-2) and TRBJ1-6, with 8 nucleotides matching TRBD1. The V gene end was trimmed by 4 bases and the J gene end by 6 bases; junction bases not matched to a gene: 8. The V gene's germline CDR1 is LGHDT and CDR2 YNNKEL (reference sequence). This CDR3 spans 16 amino acids. The CDR3 nucleotides are TGTGCCAGCAGCCCCCTCCAGGGGGCCGGTAATTCACCCCTCCACTTT. Encoded protein: CASSPLQGAGNSPLHF.

The chain links TRBV14 to TRBJ2-7, with 7 bases identical to TRBD1. The CDR3 is made up of 16 amino acids. CDR1 SGHDN and CDR2 FVKESK come from the germline V gene. V shed 1 base, J shed 3 bases, and the junction held 9 bases outside the gene matches. The CDR3 sequence is CASSQVQDRTHYEQYF. CDR3 sequence (DNA): TGTGCCAGCAGCCAAGTTCAGGACAGGACCCACTACGAGCAGTACTTC.

The CDR3 bases are TGTGCCAGCAGCTTAGGTTCCGGGAGCGATACGCAGTATTTT. Amino acid sequence: CASSLGSGSDTQYF. The chain uses TRBV13 and TRBJ2-3; D perhaps matches TRBD2 (6 bases). Germline CDR1 is PRHDT and CDR2 is FYEKMQ (reference sequence). The V and J ends lost 0 bases and 6 bases respectively, with 10 bases between them. The CDR3 spans 14 residues.